The T cell receptor (beta chain) under discussion was sequenced for a study of T-cell memory formation after mild COVID-19. This clonotype occurred a few times. Its specificity is not known. TCRdb itself ran the 5' RACE reads through MiXCR, one entry per CDR3 protein. The sample shows hundreds of thousands of distinct CDR3 sequences, roughly an eighth of them seen only once. Overall study findings and caveats: Those CD4+ clones that contracted were mainly in CM and EM (CD8+ ones in EMRA).

The CDR3 consists of 17 residues. Looked up from germline, CDR1 is MGHRA and CDR2 is YSYEKL. V lost 1 base to trimming and J lost 5 bases, with 20 bases between them. This TCR derives from a man between 18 and 35 years old who had mild COVID-19 (a few samples of this study predate the infection). Cell type and time point are not known. Sequenced: PBMCs or a T cell subset sorted from them (not recorded which). This chain joins TRBV4-1 and TRBJ1-1; D may be TRBD1 (6 bases). The CDR3 DNA follows: TGCGCCAGCAGCCAAGCTCCTAACCGAGGGGGTTTGACTGAAGCTTTCTTT. Translating gives CASSQAPNRGGLTEAFF.